The rows below give T cell receptor beta chains drawn from one sample of a study of blood T cell repertoires in COVID-19. Only in-frame clones appear in the TCRdb table, and some are missing; sequencing was by immunoSEQ multiplex PCR. The table includes 60,000 to 70,000 clones, about 81% detected once. The sequenced material came from peripheral blood. The receptors derive from a man older than 75 with acute or convalescent COVID-19. The CDR3 runs from the conserved cysteine through the conserved F or W. Each record gives: J gene, V gene, clone size, D gene, CDR3 protein, CDR3 DNA. The D gene is left open where the match is weak. Not all rows give a size; the values are once, few, many and, for expanded clones, a class.

TRBJ2-1	TRBV18	once	-	CASSRAVSSYNEQFF	TGTGCCAGCTCACGAGCGGTGAGCTCCTACAATGAGCAGTTCTTC
TRBJ2-3	TRBV4-3	-	TRBD2	CASSQSLAGATDTQYF	TGCGCCAGCAGCCAGAGTCTCGCGGGAGCCACAGATACGCAGTATTTT
TRBJ1-6	TRBV6-4	-	-	CASSVSGGSNSPLHF	TGTGCCAGCAGTGTTTCGGGGGGCTCGAATTCACCCCTCCACTTT
TRBJ2-1	TRBV7-6	-	-	CASSLGGGGLANEQFF	TGTGCCAGCAGCTTAGGAGGAGGGGGCCTGGCGAATGAGCAGTTCTTC
TRBJ2-1	TRBV11-3	-	-	CASSLDLRGYNEQFF	TGTGCCAGCAGCTTAGATCTAAGAGGCTACAATGAGCAGTTCTTC
TRBJ1-1	TRBV15	once	-	CATSRPLVRPATEAFF	TGTGCCACCAGCAGACCTCTTGTGAGGCCGGCCACTGAAGCTTTCTTT
TRBJ2-3	TRBV1	once	-	CTSSQRRSSGTNTTNTQYF	TGCACCAGCAGCCAACGGAGATCTAGCGGGACCAATACCACAAATACGCAGTATTTT
TRBJ1-1	TRBV29-1	-	-	CSVVPRFGTEAFF	TGCAGCGTTGTCCCCCGTTTCGGCACTGAAGCTTTCTTT
TRBJ2-3	TRBV7-9	-	TRBD2	CASSLLAGGPTDTQYF	TGTGCCAGCAGCTTACTAGCGGGAGGGCCGACAGATACGCAGTATTTT
TRBJ1-1	TRBV14	-	-	CASSKDRSAEAFF	TGTGCCAGCTCAAAAGACAGGTCGGCTGAAGCTTTCTTT
TRBJ2-2	TRBV7-3	-	TRBD2	CASSFTSSGTGELFF	TGTGCCAGCAGCTTTACATCTAGCGGGACCGGGGAGCTGTTTTTT
TRBJ2-3	TRBV4-1	-	TRBD1	CASSQNRGTDTQYF	TGCGCCAGCAGCCAAAACAGGGGTACAGATACGCAGTATTTT
TRBJ1-1	TRBV9	-	-	CASSVTPGLNTEAFF	TGTGCCAGCAGCGTTACTCCAGGGCTTAACACTGAAGCTTTCTTT
TRBJ2-1	TRBV19	-	-	CASSIRKQGWLNEQFF	TGTGCCAGTAGTATAAGAAAGCAGGGGTGGCTCAATGAGCAGTTCTTC
TRBJ2-1	TRBV5-4	-	TRBD1	CASSSRTGEGNEQFF	TGTGCCAGCAGCTCCCGGACAGGGGAGGGGAATGAGCAGTTCTTC